This TCR beta chain is drawn from a study of radiotherapy plus CTLA-4 blockade in lung cancer. V gave up 5 bases and J gave up 10 bases, with 17 bases separating them. Germline CDR1 reads MNHEY; CDR2 reads SVGAGI. The CDR3 runs to 13 residues. This clone has more than one count but fewer than ten. Clones were read by immunoSEQ multiplex PCR, and TCRdb kept only the in-frame ones, dropping some. The data hold about 97,000 clones, with about 70% observed a single time. The source was peripheral blood, collected from a patient treated with radiotherapy plus ipilimumab. The sequence derives from a human donor with non-small cell lung cancer who had a partial response to radiotherapy plus ipilimumab. Some clones in this sample may be carry-over from other donors' samples. This chain connects TRBV6-5 to TRBJ1-1, with D possibly being TRBD1 (6 bases). The CDR3 protein is CASSAWGRGVAFF. Here the CDR3 DNA reads TGTGCCAGCAGTGCTTGGGGGCGAGGTGTAGCTTTCTTT.